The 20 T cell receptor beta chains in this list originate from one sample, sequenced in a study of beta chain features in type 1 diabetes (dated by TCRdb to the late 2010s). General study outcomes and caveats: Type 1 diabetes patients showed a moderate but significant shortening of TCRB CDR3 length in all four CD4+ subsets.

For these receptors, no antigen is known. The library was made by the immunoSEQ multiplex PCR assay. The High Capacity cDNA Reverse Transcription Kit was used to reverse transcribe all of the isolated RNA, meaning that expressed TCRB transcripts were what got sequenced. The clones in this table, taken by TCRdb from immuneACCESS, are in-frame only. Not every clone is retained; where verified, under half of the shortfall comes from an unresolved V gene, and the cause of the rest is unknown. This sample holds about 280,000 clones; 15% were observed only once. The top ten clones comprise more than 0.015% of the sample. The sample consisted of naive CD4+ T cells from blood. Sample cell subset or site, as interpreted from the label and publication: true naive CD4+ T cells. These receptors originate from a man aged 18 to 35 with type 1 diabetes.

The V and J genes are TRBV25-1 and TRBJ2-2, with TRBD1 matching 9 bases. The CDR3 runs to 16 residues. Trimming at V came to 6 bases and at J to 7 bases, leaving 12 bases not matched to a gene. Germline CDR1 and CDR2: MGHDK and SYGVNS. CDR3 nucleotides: TGTGCCAGCAGCAAGGCGCGGGACAGGGAAGGCGGGGAGCTGTTTTTT. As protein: CASSKARDREGGELFF.

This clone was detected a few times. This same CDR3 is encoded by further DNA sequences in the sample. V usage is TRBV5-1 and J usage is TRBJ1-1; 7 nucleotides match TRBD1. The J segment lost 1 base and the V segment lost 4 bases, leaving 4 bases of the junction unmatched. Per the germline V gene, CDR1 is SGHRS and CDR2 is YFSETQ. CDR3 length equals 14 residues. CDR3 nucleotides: TGCGCCAGCAGCCTCGACAGGGCGAACACTGAAGCTTTCTTT. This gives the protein CASSLDRANTEAFF.

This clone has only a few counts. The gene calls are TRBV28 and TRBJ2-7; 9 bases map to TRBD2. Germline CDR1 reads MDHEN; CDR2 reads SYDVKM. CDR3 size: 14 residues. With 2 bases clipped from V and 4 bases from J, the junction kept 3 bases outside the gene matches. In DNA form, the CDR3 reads TGTGCCAGCAGTTTACGACTAGCGGTTTACGAGCAGTACTTC. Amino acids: CASSLRLAVYEQYF.

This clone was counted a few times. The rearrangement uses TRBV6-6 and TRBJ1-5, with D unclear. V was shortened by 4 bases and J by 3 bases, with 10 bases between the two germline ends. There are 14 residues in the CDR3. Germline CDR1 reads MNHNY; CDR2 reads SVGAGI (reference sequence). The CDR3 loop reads CASSFDGLNQPQHF. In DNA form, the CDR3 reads TGTGCCAGCAGTTTCGACGGACTCAATCAGCCCCAGCATTTT.

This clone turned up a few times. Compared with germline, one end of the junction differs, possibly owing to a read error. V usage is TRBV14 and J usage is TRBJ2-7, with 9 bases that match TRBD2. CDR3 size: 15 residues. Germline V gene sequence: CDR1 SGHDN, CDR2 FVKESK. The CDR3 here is CASTQSGGSAYEQYF. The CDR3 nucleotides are TGTGCCAGCACCCAAAGCGGGGGGTCTGCCTACGAGCAGTACTTC.

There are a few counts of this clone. CDR3 protein: CASRADRSSYNEQFF. The CDR3, as DNA: TGTGCCAGCAGGGCTGACCGGAGCTCCTACAATGAGCAGTTCTTC. V and J are TRBV2 and TRBJ2-1; D unclear. The germline V and J ends were trimmed by 6 bases and 0 bases, with 12 bases remaining between them. Germline CDR1 SNHLY, CDR2 FYNNEI. The length of the CDR3 is 15 residues. The full variable domain, rest sourced from reference TRBV2 and TRBJ2-1, is EPEVTQTPSHQVTQMGQEVILRCVPISNHLYFYWYRQILGQKVEFLVSFYNNEISEKSEIFDDQFSVERPDGSNFTLKIRSTKLEDSAMYFCASRADRSSYNEQFFGPGTRLTVL.

CDR3 nucleotide sequence: TGCGCCAGCAGCCTAAGCCTCCCAAAAGGGACTCGTTCACCCCTCCACTTT. Its translation: CASSLSLPKGTRSPLHF. The chain uses TRBV4-1 and TRBJ1-6, with D possibly TRBD1 on 5 matching bases. CDR1 and CDR2 (germline): MGHRA, YSYEKL. CDR3 size: 17 residues. Trimming took off 4 bases at V and 9 bases at J, with 22 bases between the two ends.

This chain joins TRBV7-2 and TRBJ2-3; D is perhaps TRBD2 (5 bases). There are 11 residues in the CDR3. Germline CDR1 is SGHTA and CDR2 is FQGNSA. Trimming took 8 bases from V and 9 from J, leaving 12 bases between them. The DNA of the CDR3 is TGTGCCAGCTCAGGTTGGGAGACGCAGTATTTT. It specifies CASSGWETQYF.

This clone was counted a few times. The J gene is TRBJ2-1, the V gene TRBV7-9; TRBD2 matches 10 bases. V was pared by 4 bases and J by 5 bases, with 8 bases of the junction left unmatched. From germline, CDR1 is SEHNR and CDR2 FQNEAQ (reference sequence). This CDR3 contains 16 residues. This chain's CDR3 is CASSSGLAGGDNEQFF. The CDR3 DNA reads TGTGCCAGCAGCTCTGGGTTAGCGGGGGGAGACAATGAGCAGTTCTTC.

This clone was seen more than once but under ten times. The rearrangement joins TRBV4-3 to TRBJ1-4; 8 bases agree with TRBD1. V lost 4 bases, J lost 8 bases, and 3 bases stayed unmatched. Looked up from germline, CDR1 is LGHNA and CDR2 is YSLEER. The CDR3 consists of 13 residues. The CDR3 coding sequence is TGCGCCAGCAGCCGGGACAGGAGGGAAAAACTGTTTTTT. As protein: CASSRDRREKLFF.

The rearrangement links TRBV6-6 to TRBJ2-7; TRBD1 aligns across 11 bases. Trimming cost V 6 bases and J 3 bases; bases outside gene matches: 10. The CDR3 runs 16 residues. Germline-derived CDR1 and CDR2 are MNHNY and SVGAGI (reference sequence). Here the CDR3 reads CASSLRGGQGDYEQYF. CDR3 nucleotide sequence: TGTGCCAGCAGCCTTAGGGGGGGACAGGGGGACTACGAGCAGTACTTC.

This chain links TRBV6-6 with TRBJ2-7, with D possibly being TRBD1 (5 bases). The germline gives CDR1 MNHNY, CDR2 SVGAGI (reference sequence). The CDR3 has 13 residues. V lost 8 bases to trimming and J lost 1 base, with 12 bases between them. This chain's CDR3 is CASSPRQSYEQYF. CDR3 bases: TGTGCCAGCTCTCCGCGACAGTCCTACGAGCAGTACTTC.

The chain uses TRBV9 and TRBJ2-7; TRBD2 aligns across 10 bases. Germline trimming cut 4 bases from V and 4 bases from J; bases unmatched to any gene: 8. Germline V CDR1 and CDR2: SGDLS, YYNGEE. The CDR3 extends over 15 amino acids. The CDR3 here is CASSPQSSGSYEQYF. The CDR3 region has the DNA TGTGCCAGCAGCCCACAATCTAGCGGGAGTTACGAGCAGTACTTC. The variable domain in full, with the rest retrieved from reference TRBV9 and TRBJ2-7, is DSGVTQTPKHLITATGQRVTLRCSPRSGDLSVYWYQQSLDQGLQFLIQYYNGEERAKGNILERFSAQQFPDLHSELNLSSLELGDSALYFCASSPQSSGSYEQYFGPGTRLTVT.

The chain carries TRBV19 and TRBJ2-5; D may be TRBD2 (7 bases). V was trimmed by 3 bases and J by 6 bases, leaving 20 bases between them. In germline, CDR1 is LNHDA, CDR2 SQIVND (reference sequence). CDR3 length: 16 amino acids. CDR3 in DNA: TGTGCCAGTAGTATCTTCGCGGGGGCCCAGAGGCAGACCCAGTACTTC. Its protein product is CASSIFAGAQRQTQYF.

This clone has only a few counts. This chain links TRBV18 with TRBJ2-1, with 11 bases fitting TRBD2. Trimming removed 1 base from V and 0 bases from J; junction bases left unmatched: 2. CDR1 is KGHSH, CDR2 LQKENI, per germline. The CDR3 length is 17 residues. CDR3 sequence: CASSPQTSGNSYNEQFF. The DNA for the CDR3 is TGTGCCAGCTCACCACAGACTAGCGGGAACTCCTACAATGAGCAGTTCTTC.

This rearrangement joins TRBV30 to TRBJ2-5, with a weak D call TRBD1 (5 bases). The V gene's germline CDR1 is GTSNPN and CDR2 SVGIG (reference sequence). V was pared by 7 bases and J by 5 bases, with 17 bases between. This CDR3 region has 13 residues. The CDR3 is CALNQGWQETQYF. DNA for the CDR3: TGTGCCTTAAATCAGGGATGGCAGGAGACCCAGTACTTC.

CDR3 nucleotides: TGTGCCAGCAGCACATGGACAGGGAGGGGCACTGAAGCTTTCTTT. It encodes CASSTWTGRGTEAFF. The rearrangement links TRBV7-2 to TRBJ1-1; TRBD1 matches 8 bases. After removal of 5 bases from V and 4 bases from J, the junction contained 9 bases not matched to a gene. Germline V gene lookup returns CDR1 SGHTA and CDR2 FQGNSA. The CDR3 is made up of 15 amino acids.

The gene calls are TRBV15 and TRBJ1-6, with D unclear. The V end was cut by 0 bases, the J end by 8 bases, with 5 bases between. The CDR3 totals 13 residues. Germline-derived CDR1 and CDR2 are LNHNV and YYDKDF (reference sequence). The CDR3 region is CATSRDRDSPLHF. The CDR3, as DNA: TGTGCCACCAGCAGAGATCGGGATTCACCCCTCCACTTT.

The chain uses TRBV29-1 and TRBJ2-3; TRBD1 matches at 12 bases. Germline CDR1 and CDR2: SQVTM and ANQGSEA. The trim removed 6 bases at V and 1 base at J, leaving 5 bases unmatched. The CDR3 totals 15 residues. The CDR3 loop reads CSVGGTGGGTDTQYF. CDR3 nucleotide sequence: TGCAGCGTGGGGGGGACAGGGGGCGGCACAGATACGCAGTATTTT.

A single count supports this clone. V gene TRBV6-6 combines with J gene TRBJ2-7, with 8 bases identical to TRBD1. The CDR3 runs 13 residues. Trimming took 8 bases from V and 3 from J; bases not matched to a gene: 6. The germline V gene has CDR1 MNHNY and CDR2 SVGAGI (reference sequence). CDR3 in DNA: TGTGCCAGCCTCGACAGGGGTTTCTACGAGCAGTACTTC. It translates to CASLDRGFYEQYF.